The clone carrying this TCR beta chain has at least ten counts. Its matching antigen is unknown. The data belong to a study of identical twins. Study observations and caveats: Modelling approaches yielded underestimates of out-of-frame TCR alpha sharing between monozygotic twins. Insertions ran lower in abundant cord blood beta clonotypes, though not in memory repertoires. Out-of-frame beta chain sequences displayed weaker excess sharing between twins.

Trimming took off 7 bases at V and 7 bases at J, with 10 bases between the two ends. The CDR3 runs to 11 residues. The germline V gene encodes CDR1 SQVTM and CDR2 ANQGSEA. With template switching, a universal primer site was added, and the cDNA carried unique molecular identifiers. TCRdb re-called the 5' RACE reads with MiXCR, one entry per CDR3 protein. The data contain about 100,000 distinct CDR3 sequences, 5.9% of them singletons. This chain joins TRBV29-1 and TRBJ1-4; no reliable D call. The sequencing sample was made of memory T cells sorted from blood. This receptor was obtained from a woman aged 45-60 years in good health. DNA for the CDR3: TGCAGCGCCCGCTGGGGTGAAAAACTGTTTTTT. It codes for CSARWGEKLFF.